The 2 T cell receptor beta chains below all came from one sample that was sequenced in a study of blood T cell repertoires in COVID-19. Profiling relied on immunoSEQ multiplex PCR, and the TCRdb table lists in-frame clones only, not all of them. Of roughly 260,000 clones in the sample, about 90% were seen once. The sequencing input was peripheral blood. These receptors all come from a person aged 18 to 35 with COVID-19, enrolled during active disease.

The rearrangement uses TRBV5-8 and TRBJ2-3, with 7 bases aligning to TRBD2. The V gene's germline CDR1 is SGHTS and CDR2 YDEGEE. The J segment lost 0 bases and the V segment lost 4 bases, leaving 8 bases of the junction unmatched. The CDR3 has 16 residues. DNA of the CDR3: TGTGCCAGCAGCAAGGGACTACTCACTAGCACAGATACGCAGTATTTT. It yields the protein CASSKGLLTSTDTQYF.

This rearrangement joins TRBV30 to TRBJ1-3; D is perhaps TRBD1 (5 bases). The V and J ends lost 1 base and 2 bases respectively, with 9 bases between them. Germline CDR1 reads GTSNPN; CDR2 reads SVGIG (reference sequence). This CDR3 region has 14 residues. CDR3 coding DNA: TGTGCCTGGAGTGCGGGGGTCCCTGGAAACACCATATATTTT. This translates into CAWSAGVPGNTIYF. Filled out from reference TRBV30 and TRBJ1-3, the complete variable domain reads SQTIHQWPATLVQPVGSPLSLECTVEGTSNPNLYWYRQAAGRGLQLLFYSVGIGQISSEVPQNLSASRPQDRQFILSSKKLLLSDSGFYLCAWSAGVPGNTIYFGEGSWLTVV.